This T cell receptor beta chain was profiled in a study of blood T cells in healthy people across ages. Background on the study: Template switching captured about one barcoded beta molecule per two T cells.

The authors ran a second PCR of 7 to 11 cycles using a sample-barcoded 5' primer and a J-beta primer mix. Sequencing of every sample gave 2.5 million or more CDR3-containing paired-end reads. A single record per CDR3 protein comes from TCRdb applying MiXCR to the 5' RACE reads. The sample has 650,000 to 700,000 distinct CDR3 sequences, 32% seen once. V was shortened by 2 bases and J by 4 bases, with 15 bases between the two germline ends. Germline V CDR1 and CDR2: MNHNS, SASEGT. This CDR3 has 16 amino acids. This clonotype was seen many times. Per-sample yields of isolated PBMCs were at least 6 million. Per sample, no less than 5.5 micrograms of total RNA were extracted.

J is TRBJ2-1 and V is TRBV6-1; D perhaps matches TRBD2 (6 bases). Sequenced input: blood. The TCR comes from a woman older than 75 in good health. The CDR3 DNA sequence: TGTGCCAGCAGTGAAAAAGTGACTAGACCATACAATGAGCAGTTCTTC. Its protein product is CASSEKVTRPYNEQFF.